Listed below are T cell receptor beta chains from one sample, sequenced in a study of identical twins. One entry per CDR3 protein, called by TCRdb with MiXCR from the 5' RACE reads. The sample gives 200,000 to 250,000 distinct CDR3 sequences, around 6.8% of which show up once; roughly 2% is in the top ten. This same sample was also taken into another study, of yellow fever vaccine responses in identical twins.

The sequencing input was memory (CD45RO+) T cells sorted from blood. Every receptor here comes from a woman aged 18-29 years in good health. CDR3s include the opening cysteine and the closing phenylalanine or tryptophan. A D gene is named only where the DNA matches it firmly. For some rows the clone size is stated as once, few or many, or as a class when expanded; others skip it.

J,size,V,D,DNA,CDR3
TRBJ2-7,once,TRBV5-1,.,TGCGCCAGCAGCTTACAGGGATTTGGCGACGAGCAGTACTTC,CASSLQGFGDEQYF
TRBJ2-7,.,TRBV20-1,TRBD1,TGCAGTGCCAGACAGGGGGCTATTTACGAGCAGTACTTC,CSARQGAIYEQYF
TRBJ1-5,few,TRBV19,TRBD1,TGTGCCAGTGGAATACAGGGGAATCAGCCCCAGCATTTT,CASGIQGNQPQHF
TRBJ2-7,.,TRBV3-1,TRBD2,TGTGCCAGCAGCCTACGGGGAGCGGGAGCCTACGAGCAGTACTTC,CASSLRGAGAYEQYF
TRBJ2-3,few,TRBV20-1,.,TGCAGTGCTAGCTGGGGAATTGATACGCAGTATTTT,CSASWGIDTQYF
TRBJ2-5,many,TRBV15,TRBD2,TGTGCCACCAGCAGAGTAAGGAGGGGACTAGCGGGAGTGCAAGAGACCCAGTACTTC,CATSRVRRGLAGVQETQYF
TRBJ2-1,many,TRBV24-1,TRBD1,TGTGCCACCAGTGATGTCCGGGACAGGGACAGTGAGCAGTTCTTC,CATSDVRDRDSEQFF
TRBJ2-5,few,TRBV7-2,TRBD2,TGTGCCAGCAGCTTAAGAACTCGCGGGGGGGGTCAGGAGACCCAGTACTTC,CASSLRTRGGGQETQYF
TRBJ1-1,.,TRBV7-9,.,TGTGCCAGCAGCTCCAGGGATCGGAACACTGAAGCTTTCTTT,CASSSRDRNTEAFF
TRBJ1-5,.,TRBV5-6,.,TGTGCCAGCAGCTTGGGGTACAATCAGCCCCAGCATTTT,CASSLGYNQPQHF
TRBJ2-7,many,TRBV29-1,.,TGCAGCGTTGTCCCCATTAGGGGGGGACAGGTCTACGAGCAGTACTTC,CSVVPIRGGQVYEQYF
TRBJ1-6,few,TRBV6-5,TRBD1,TGTGCCAGCAGTTCCTTGGGGACAGGGAATTCACCCCTCCACTTT,CASSSLGTGNSPLHF